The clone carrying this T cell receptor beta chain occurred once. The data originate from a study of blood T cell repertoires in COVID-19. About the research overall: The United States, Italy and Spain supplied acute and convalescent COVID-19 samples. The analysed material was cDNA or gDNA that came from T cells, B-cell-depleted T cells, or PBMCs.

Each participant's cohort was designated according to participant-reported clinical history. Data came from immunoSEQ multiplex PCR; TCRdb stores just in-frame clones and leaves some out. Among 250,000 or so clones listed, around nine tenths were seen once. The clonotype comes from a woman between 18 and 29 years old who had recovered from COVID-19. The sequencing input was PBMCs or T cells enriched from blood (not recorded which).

CDR3 protein: CASSVTAGGLTGDTQYF. The CDR3 DNA reads as TGTGCCAGCAGTGTGACCGCGGGGGGCCTGACGGGAGATACGCAGTATTTT. This chain joins TRBV2 and TRBJ2-3, with 8 bases identical to TRBD2. Germline V CDR1 and CDR2: SNHLY, FYNNEI. The junction had 14 bases not matched to a gene; V was cut back by 4 bases and J by 5 bases. This CDR3 comprises 17 residues.